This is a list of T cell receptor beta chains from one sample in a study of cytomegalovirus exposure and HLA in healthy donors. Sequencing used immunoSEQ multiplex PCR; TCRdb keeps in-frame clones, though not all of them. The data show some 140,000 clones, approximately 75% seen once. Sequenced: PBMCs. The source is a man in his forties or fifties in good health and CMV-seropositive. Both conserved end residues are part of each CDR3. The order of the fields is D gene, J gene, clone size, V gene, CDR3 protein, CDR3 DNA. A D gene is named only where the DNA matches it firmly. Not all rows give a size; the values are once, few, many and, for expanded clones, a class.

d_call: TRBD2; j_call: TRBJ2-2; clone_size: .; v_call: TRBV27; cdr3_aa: CASGPSGGRTGELFF; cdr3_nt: TGTGCCAGCGGGCCTAGCGGGGGTCGGACCGGGGAGCTGTTTTTT
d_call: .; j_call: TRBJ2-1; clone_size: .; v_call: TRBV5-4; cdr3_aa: CASSLGGCEQFF; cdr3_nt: TGTGCCAGCAGCTTGGGCGGGTGTGAGCAGTTCTTC
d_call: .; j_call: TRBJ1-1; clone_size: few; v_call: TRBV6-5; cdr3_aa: CASSYSLGMGNTEAFF; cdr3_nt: TGTGCCAGCAGTTACTCTCTCGGGATGGGCAACACTGAAGCTTTCTTT
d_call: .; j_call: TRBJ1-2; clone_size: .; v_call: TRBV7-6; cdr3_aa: CASSSSGYYGYTF; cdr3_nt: TGTGCCAGCAGTTCGAGCGGGTACTATGGCTACACCTTC
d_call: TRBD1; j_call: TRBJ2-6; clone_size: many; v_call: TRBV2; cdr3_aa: CASKWATGHGANVLTF; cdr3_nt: TGTGCCAGCAAGTGGGCGACAGGGCATGGGGCCAACGTCCTGACTTTC
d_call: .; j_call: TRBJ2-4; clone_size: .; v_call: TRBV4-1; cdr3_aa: CASSQLQLAKNIQYF; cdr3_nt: TGCGCCAGCAGCCAATTACAGCTAGCCAAAAACATTCAGTACTTC
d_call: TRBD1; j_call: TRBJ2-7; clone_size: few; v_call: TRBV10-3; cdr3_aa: CAISRGQFISYEQYF; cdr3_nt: TGTGCCATCAGTAGGGGACAGTTTATCTCCTACGAGCAGTACTTC
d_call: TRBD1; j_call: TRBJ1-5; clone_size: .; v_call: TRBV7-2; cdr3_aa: CASSRDRISNQPQHF; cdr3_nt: TGTGCCAGCAGTCGGGACAGAATAAGCAATCAGCCCCAGCATTTT
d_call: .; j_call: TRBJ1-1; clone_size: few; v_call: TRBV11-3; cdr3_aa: CASRKGGEAFF; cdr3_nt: TGTGCCAGCAGGAAGGGCGGGGAAGCTTTCTTT
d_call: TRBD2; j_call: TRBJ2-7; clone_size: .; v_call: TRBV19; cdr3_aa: CASSRLPPASGDAYEQYF; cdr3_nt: TGTGCCAGTAGTAGGCTCCCCCCTGCTAGCGGGGATGCCTACGAGCAGTACTTC
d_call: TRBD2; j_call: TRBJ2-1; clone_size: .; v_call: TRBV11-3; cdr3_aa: CASSLASGRGNEQFF; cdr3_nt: TGTGCCAGCAGCTTAGCTAGCGGGAGGGGCAATGAGCAGTTCTTC
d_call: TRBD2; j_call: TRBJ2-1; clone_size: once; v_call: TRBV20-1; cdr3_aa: CSALAGAEQFF; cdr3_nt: TGCAGTGCGCTAGCGGGGGCTGAGCAGTTCTTC
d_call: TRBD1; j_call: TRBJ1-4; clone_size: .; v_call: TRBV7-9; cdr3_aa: CASSSLDRGATNEKLFF; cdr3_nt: TGTGCCAGCAGCTCCTTGGACAGGGGCGCAACTAATGAAAAACTGTTTTTT
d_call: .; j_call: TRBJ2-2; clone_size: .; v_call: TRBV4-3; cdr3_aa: CASSRGLPTGTGELFF; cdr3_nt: TGCGCCAGCAGCCGGGGACTCCCAACGGGGACCGGGGAGCTGTTTTTT
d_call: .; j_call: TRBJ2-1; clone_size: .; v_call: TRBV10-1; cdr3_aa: CASSGQTYNEQFF; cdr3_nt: TGCGCCAGCAGTGGTCAGACCTACAATGAGCAGTTCTTC